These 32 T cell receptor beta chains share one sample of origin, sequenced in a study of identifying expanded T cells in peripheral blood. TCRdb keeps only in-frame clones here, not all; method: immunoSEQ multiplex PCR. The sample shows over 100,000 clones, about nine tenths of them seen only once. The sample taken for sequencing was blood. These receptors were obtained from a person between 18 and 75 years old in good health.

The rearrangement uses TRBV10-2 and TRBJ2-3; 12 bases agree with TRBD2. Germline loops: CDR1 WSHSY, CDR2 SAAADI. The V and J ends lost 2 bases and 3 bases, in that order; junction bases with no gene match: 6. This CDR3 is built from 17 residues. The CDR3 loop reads CASSETTGTSGTDTQYF. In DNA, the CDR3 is TGCGCCAGCAGTGAGACGACCGGGACTAGCGGGACAGATACGCAGTATTTT.

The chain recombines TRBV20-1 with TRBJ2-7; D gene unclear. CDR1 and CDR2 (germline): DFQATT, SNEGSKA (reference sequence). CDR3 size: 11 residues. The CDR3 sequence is CLGTASYEQYF. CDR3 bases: TGCTTAGGTACAGCTTCCTACGAGCAGTACTTC.

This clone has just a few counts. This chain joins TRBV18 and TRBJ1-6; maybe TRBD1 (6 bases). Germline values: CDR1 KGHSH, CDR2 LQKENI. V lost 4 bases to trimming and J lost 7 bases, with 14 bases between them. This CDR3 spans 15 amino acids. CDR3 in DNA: TGTGCCAGCTCACGGGCCCCAGGGGAGAATTCACCCCTCCACTTT. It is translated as CASSRAPGENSPLHF.

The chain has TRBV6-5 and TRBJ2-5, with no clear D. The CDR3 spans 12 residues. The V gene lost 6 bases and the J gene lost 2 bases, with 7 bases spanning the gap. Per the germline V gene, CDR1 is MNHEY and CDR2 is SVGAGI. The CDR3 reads CASSLVQETQYF. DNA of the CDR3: TGTGCCAGCAGCCTAGTACAAGAGACCCAGTACTTC.

CDR3 sequence: CASGLRGSTNYGYTF. In DNA, the CDR3 is TGCGCCAGCGGCCTGCGTGGCAGCACTAACTATGGCTACACCTTC. The rearrangement joins TRBV5-1 to TRBJ1-2; D gene unclear. V lost 7 bases and J lost 0, with 16 bases in between. The germline CDR1 and CDR2 sequences are SGHRS and YFSETQ. The CDR3 has 15 amino acids.

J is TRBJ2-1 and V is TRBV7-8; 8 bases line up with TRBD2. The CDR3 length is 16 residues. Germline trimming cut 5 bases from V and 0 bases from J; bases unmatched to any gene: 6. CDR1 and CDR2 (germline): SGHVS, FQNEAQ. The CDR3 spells CASSITSGGSYNEQFF. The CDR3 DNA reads TGTGCCAGCAGCATAACTAGCGGCGGCTCCTACAATGAGCAGTTCTTC. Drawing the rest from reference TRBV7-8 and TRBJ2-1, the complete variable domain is GAGVSQSPRYKVAKRGQDVALRCDPISGHVSLFWYQQALGQGPEFLTYFQNEAQLDKSGLPSDRFFAERPEGSVSTLKIQRTQQEDSAVYLCASSITSGGSYNEQFFGPGTRLTVL.

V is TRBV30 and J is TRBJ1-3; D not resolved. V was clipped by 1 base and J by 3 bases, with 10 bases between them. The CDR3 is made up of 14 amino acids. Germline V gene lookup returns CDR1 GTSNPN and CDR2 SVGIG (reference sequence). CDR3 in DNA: TGTGCCTGGAGTGGAGAAGTTGGTGGAAACACCATATATTTT. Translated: CAWSGEVGGNTIYF.

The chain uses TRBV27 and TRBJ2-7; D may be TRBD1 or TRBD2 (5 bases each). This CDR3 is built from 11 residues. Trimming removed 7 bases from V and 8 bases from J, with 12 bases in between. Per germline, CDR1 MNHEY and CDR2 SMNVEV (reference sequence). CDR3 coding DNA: TGTGCCAGCAAGGGACGCTCCCAGCAGTACTTC. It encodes CASKGRSQQYF.

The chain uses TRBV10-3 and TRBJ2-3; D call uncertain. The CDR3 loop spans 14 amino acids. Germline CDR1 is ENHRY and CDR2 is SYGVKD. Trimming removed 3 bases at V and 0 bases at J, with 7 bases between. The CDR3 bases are TGTGCCATCAGTGAAGCAGGCAGCACAGATACGCAGTATTTT. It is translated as CAISEAGSTDTQYF.

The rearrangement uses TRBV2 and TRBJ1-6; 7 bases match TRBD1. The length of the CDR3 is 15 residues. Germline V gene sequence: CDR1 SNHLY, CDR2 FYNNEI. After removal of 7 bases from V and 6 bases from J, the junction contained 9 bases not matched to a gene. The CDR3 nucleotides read TGTGCCAGCACCTCAGGCAGGGGGGTTAATTCACCCCTCCACTTT. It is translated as CASTSGRGVNSPLHF.

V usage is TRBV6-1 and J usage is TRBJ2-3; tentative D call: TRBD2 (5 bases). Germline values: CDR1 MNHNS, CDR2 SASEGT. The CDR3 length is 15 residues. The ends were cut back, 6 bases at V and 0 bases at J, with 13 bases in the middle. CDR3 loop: CASSVGSPSTDTQYF. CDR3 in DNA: TGTGCCAGCAGCGTAGGGAGCCCTAGCACAGATACGCAGTATTTT.

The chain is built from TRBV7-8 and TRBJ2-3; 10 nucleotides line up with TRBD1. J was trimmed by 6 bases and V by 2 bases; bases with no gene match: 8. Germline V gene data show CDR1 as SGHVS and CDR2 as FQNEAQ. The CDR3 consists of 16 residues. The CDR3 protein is CASSLRDRGYSDTQYF. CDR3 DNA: TGTGCCAGCAGCTTACGGGACAGGGGATATTCGGATACGCAGTATTTT.

The CDR3: CASTDSPSYEQYF. The CDR3 nucleotides are TGTGCCAGTACCGACTCCCCGTCCTACGAGCAGTACTTC. The chain carries TRBV18 and TRBJ2-7; D remains ambiguous. Germline assignment: CDR1 KGHSH and CDR2 LQKENI. The CDR3 is 13 amino acids. Trimming removed 9 bases from V and 1 base from J, with 13 bases in between.

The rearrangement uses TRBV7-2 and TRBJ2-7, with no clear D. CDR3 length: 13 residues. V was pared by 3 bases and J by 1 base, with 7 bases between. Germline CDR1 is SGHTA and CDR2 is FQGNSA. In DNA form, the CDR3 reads TGTGCCAGCAGCTTTATAGAGTCCTACGAGCAGTACTTC. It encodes CASSFIESYEQYF.

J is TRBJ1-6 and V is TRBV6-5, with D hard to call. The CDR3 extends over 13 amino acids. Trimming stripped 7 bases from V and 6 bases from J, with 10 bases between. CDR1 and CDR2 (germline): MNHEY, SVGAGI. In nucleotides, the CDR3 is TGTGCCAGCAATCTGCGCCGTAATTCACCCCTCCACTTT. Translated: CASNLRRNSPLHF.

The CDR3 loop reads CASSQDMRRFQGQETQYF. The CDR3 DNA reads as TGTGCCAGCAGCCAGGACATGCGGCGATTCCAGGGGCAAGAGACCCAGTACTTC. This rearrangement joins TRBV7-6 to TRBJ2-5; maybe TRBD1 (6 bases). Germline V gene sequence: CDR1 SGHVS, CDR2 FNYEAQ. Trimming took 5 bases from V and 2 from J, leaving 24 bases between them. The CDR3 has 18 residues.

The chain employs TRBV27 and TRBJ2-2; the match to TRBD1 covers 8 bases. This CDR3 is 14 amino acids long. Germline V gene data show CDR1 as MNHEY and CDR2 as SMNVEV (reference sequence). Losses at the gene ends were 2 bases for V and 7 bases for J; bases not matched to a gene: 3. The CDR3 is CASSLQGAGGELFF. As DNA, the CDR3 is TGTGCCAGCAGTTTACAGGGGGCAGGCGGGGAGCTGTTTTTT.

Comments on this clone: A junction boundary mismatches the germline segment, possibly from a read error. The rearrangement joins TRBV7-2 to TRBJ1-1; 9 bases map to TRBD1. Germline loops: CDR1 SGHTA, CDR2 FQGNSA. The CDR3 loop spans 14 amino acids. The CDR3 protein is CASTLGTGTTEAFF. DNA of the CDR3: TGTGCCAGCACCTTAGGGACAGGGACCACTGAAGCTTTCTTT.

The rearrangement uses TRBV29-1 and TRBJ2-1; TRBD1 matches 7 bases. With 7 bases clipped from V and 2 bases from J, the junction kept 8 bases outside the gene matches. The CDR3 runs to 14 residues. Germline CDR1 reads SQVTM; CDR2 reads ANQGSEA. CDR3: CSAILQGPYNEQFF. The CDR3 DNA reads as TGCAGCGCTATATTACAGGGGCCCTACAATGAGCAGTTCTTC.

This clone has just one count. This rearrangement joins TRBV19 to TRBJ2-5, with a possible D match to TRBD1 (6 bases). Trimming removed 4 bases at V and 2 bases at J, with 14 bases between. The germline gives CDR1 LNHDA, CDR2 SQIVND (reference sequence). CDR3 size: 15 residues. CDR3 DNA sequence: TGTGCCAGTAGTAGGGGGCTGGGATTACAAGAGACCCAGTACTTC. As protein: CASSRGLGLQETQYF.

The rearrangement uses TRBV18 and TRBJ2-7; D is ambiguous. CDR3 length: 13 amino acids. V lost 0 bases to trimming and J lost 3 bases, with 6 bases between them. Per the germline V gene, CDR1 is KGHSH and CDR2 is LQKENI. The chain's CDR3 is CASSPPMDYEQYF. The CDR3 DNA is TGTGCCAGCTCACCACCTATGGACTACGAGCAGTACTTC.

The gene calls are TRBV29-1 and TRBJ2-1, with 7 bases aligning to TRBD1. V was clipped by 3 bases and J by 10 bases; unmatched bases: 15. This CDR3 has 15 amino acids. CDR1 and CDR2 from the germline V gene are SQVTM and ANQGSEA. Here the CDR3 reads CSVDSARGNLEEQFF. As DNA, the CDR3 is TGCAGCGTTGACTCTGCCAGGGGGAATTTGGAGGAGCAGTTCTTC.

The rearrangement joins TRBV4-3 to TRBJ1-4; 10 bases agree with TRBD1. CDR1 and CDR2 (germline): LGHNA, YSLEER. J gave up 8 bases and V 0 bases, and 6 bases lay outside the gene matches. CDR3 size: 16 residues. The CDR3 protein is CASSQEGDRGSEKLFF. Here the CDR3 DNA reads TGCGCCAGCAGCCAAGAAGGGGACAGGGGAAGCGAAAAACTGTTTTTT.

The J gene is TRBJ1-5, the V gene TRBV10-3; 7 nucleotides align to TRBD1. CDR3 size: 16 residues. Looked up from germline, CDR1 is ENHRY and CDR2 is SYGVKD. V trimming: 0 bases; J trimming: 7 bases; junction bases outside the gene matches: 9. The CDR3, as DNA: TGTGCCATCAGTGAGTCGATCGGGACAGCGCGCCAGCCCCAGCATTTT. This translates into CAISESIGTARQPQHF.

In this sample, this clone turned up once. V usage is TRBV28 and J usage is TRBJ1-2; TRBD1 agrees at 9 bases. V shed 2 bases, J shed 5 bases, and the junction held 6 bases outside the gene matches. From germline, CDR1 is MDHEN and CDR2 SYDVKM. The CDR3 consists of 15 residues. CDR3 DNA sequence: TGTGCCAGCAGTTTAGGAGACAGGGGGGCATATGGCTACACCTTC. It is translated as CASSLGDRGAYGYTF.

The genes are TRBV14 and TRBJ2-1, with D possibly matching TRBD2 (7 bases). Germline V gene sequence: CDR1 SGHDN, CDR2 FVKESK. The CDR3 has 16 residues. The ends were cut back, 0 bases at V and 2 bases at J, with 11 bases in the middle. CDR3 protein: CASSQEGGGAYNEQFF. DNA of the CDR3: TGTGCCAGCAGCCAAGAAGGCGGGGGCGCCTACAATGAGCAGTTCTTC. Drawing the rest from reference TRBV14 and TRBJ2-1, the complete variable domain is EAGVTQFPSHSVIEKGQTVTLRCDPISGHDNLYWYRRVMGKEIKFLLHFVKESKQDESGMPNNRFLAERTGGTYSTLKVQPAELEDSGVYFCASSQEGGGAYNEQFFGPGTRLTVL.

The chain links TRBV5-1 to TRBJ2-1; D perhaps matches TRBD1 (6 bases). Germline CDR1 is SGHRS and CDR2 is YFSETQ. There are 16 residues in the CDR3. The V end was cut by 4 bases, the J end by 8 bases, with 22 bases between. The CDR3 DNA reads TGCGCCAGCAGCCAGGGGAGTTATACCCTTTCGGATGAGCAGTTCTTC. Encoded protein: CASSQGSYTLSDEQFF.

CDR3 loop: CASSPGTSGDSYEQYF. The CDR3 DNA follows: TGTGCCAGCAGCCCCGGGACTAGCGGAGACAGCTACGAGCAGTACTTC. The genes are TRBV5-4 and TRBJ2-7; the match to TRBD2 covers 11 bases. The germline CDR1 and CDR2 sequences are SGHNT and YYREEE (reference sequence). This CDR3 comprises 16 residues. Trimming cost V 4 bases and J 3 bases; bases outside gene matches: 9. The entire variable domain, with the rest obtained from reference TRBV5-4 and TRBJ2-7, is as follows: ETGVTQSPTHLIKTRGQQVTLRCSSQSGHNTVSWYQQALGQGPQFIFQYYREEENGRGNFPPRFSGLQFPNYSSELNVNALELDDSALYLCASSPGTSGDSYEQYFGPGTRLTVT.

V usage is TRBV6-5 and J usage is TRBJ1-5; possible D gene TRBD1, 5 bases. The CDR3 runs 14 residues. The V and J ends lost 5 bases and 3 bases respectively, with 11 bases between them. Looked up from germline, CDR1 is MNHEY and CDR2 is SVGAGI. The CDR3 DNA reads TGTGCCAGCAGTACTCAGGGCGCCAATCAGCCCCAGCATTTT. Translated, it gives CASSTQGANQPQHF.

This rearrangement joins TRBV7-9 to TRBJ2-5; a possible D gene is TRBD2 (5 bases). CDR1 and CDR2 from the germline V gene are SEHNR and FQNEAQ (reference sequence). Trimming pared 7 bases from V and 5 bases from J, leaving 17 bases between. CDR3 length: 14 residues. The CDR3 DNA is TGTGCCAGCACCCTGGAGGATGGGTTGGAGACCCAGTACTTC. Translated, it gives CASTLEDGLETQYF.

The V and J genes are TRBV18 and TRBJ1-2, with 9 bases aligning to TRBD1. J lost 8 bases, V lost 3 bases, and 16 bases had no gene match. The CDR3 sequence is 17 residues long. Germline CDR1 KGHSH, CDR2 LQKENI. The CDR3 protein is CASSPPSSTGGAVGYTF. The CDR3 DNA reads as TGTGCCAGCTCACCCCCGTCCTCTACAGGGGGCGCGGTCGGCTACACCTTC.

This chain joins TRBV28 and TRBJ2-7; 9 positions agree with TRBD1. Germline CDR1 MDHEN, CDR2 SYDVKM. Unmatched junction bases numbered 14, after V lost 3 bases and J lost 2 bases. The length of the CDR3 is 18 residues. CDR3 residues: CASSLEGQGVRLTYEQYF. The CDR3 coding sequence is TGTGCCAGCAGTTTGGAGGGACAGGGCGTCCGACTCACCTACGAGCAGTACTTC.